This entry features one TCR beta chain sequence. Its recognized antigen is unknown. Per-nucleotide qualities are absent, and no much larger clonotype sits a single base away. This record comes from a study of blood T cells in healthy people across ages (dated by TCRdb to between 2014 and 2017). For the study in its entirety: In model experiments, template switching captured roughly one uniquely barcoded TCR beta cDNA molecule for every two T cells. Donors were grouped into four age groups: young (average approximately 15 years), middle-aged (39), aged (around 60) and long-lived (around 82). The study measured age-related changes in TCR beta repertoire diversity using deep sequencing normalized with unique cDNA molecular identifiers. To avoid experimental bias, donors of different ages were spread randomly across the sequencing lanes. Using the same blood draw, the study looked at two additional independent replicas of 1 million unique cDNA reads for two donors, one aged 18 to 30 and the other aged 80 or older.

Here is what the overall study found, with its caveats: The percentage of naive T cells measured by flow cytometry correlated strongly with observed TCR beta diversity. Estimates of total diversity based on one million sequenced T cells were regarded as lower bounds and as underestimates. Conclusive comparison of naive and antigen-experienced compartments was prevented by the profiling of bulk unsorted PBMCs. As age increased, observed TCR beta diversity per million T cells dropped in a roughly linear way, and a significant reduction was already evident by age 40. Because donor CMV infection status was unknown, age-related changes in expanded clonotypes were potentially confounded. Compared with the aged group, the long-lived group had more naive CD4+ T cells, fewer expanded clones and increased TCR diversity, suggesting age selection.

The library was obtained by 5' RACE. TCRdb records Illumina HiSeq 2500 as the sequencer. A second about 7 to 11 cycle PCR used a sample-barcoded 5' primer and a J-beta primer mix. A template-switch 5' adaptor carrying 12 random nucleotides introduced a unique molecular identifier onto each TCR beta cDNA molecule. Each sample yielded at least 3 million CDR3-containing paired-end reads. All of the RNA was converted into first-strand cDNA using the Mint cDNA synthesis kit, with a TRBC-specific oligonucleotide serving as the primer. After uracil-DNA glycosylase treatment, a first 18-cycle PCR used universal primers M1SS and BC2_uni_R on all cDNA. From the authors' description of their analysis: For normalization, 1 million high-quality reads were randomly selected from each sample, with every read carrying a distinct molecular identifier. Reads with shared molecular identifiers were discarded instead of being binned into consensus sequences. MiTCR, run with a Q25 quality threshold and the strictest error-elimination algorithm, handled CDR3 identification, clonotype clustering and error correction. A nonparametric unseen species model with Euler transformation was used to estimate lower-bound total TCR beta diversity. The public sequencing data were trimmed at Q25 with fastp and processed into clonotypes with MiXCR by TCRdb, which kept only in-frame beta chains. Rows matching on CDR3 protein sequence are summarized as one entry with the most common DNA and genes. The V and J calls come from TCRdb's annotation, not from the publication. This sample holds about 970,000 distinct CDR3 sequences; about 51% were observed only once. The ten largest clones capture about a fifth of the sample.

The donors were under 40 Caucasian individuals from Russia, aged 6 to 90 years, who were systemically healthy. Each donor gave around 9.8 milliliters of peripheral blood, collected into EDTA-treated Vacutainer tubes. PBMCs were isolated by Ficoll-Paque density-gradient centrifugation, with at least 6 million obtained per sample. Trizol reagent was used to extract total RNA from the PBMCs, yielding at least 5 micrograms per sample. For every donor, an aliquot of PBMCs went through flow cytometry to measure the percentages of naive CD45RAhigh/CD27high T cells. The CDR3 runs 14 amino acids, cysteine and phenylalanine included. The kept DNA is CDR3 alone, 42 bases in frame from the first base. Trimming removed 6 bases from V and 9 bases from J; the gene matches leave 4 bases unexplained. The germline V gene supplies CDR1 SGHDN and CDR2 FVKESK.

The source is a woman aged 55-75 years in good health. The chain is encoded by TRBV14 joined to TRBJ2-1, and TRBD2 matches 14 of the central bases. The material sequenced was blood. The CDR3 loop reads CASRTSGRGGEQFF. At the DNA level, the sequence is TGTGCCAGCAGGACTAGCGGGAGGGGGGGTGAGCAGTTCTTC.